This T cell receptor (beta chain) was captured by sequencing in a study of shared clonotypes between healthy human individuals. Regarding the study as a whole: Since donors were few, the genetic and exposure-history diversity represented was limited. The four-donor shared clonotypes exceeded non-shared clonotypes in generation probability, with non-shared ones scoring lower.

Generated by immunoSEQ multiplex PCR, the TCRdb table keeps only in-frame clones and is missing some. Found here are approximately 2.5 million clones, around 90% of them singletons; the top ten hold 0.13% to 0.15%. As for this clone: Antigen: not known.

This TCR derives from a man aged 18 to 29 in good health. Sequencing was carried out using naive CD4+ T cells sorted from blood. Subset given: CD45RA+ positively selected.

The CDR3 DNA follows: TGTGCCAGCGGACTCGGGACAGTTTCCTACGAGCAGTACTTC. It translates to CASGLGTVSYEQYF. The chain uses TRBV5-5 and TRBJ2-7; 7 bases are shared with TRBD1. V dropped 7 bases and J dropped 1; count of bases not matched to a gene: 8. Germline V gives CDR1 SGHKS, CDR2 YYEKEE (reference sequence). CDR3 size: 14 residues.